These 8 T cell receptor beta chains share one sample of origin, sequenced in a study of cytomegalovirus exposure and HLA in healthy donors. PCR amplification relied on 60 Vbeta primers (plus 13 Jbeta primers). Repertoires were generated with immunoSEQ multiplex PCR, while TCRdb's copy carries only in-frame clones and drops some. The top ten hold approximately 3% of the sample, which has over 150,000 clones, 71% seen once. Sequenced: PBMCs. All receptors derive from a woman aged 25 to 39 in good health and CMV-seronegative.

The CDR3 DNA follows: TGTGCCACCAGCAGAGTCGGGAGCTCCTACGAGCAGTACTTC. Translation: CATSRVGSSYEQYF. V gene TRBV15 combines with J gene TRBJ2-7; D is possibly TRBD2 (6 bases). CDR1 and CDR2 (germline): LNHNV, YYDKDF (reference sequence). This CDR3 is built from 14 residues. V was trimmed by 1 base and J by 0 bases, leaving 7 bases between them.

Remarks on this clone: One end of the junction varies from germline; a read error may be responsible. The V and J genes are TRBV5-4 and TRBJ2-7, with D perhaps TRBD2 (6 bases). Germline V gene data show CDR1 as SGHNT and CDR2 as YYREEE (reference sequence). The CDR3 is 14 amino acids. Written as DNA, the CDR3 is TGTGCCAGCAGCTTTAACCGGGGGACCTACGGGCAGTACTTC. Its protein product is CASSFNRGTYGQYF.

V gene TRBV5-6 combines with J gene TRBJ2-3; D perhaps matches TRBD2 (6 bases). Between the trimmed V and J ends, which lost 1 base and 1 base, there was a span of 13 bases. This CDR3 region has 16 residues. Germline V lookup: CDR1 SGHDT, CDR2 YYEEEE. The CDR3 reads CASSLRSGRRTDTQYF. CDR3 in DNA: TGTGCCAGCAGCTTGAGGTCGGGGAGGCGCACAGATACGCAGTATTTT.

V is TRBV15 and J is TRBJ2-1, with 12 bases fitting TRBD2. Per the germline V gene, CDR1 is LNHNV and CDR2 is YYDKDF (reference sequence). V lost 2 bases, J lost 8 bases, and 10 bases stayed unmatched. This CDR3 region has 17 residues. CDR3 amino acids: CATSRSPLAGGPDEQFF. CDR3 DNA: TGTGCCACCAGCAGATCCCCTCTAGCGGGAGGGCCCGATGAGCAGTTCTTC.

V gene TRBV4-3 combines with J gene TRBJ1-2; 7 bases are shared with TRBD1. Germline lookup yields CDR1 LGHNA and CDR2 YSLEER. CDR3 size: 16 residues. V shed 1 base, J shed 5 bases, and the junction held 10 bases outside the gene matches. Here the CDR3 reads CASSQGLQGISYGYTF. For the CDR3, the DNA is TGCGCCAGCAGCCAAGGATTACAGGGGATCTCTTATGGCTACACCTTC.

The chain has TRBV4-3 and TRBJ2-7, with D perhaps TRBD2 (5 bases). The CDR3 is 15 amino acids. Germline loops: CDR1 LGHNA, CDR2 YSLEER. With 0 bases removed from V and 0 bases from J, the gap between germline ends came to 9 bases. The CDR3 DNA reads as TGCGCCAGCAGCCAAGAGCTAGCCCCCTCCTACGAGCAGTACTTC. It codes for CASSQELAPSYEQYF.

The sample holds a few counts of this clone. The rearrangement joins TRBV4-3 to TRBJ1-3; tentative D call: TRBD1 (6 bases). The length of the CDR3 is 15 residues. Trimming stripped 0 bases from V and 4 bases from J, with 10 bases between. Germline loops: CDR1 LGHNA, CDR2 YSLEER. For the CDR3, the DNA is TGCGCCAGCAGCCAAGAAACAGGGAAAGGAAACACCATATATTTT. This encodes CASSQETGKGNTIYF.

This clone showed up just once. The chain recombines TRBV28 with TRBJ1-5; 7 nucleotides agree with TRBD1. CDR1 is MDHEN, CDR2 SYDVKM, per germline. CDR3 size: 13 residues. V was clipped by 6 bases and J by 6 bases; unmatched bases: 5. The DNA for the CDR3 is TGTGCCAGCAGACAGGGGTTGACTCAGCCCCAGCATTTT. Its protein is CASRQGLTQPQHF. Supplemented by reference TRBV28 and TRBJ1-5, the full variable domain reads DVKVTQSSRYLVKRTGEKVFLECVQDMDHENMFWYRQDPGLGLRLIYFSYDVKMKEKGDIPEGYSVSREKKERFSLILESASTNQTSMYLCASRQGLTQPQHFGDGTRLSIL.